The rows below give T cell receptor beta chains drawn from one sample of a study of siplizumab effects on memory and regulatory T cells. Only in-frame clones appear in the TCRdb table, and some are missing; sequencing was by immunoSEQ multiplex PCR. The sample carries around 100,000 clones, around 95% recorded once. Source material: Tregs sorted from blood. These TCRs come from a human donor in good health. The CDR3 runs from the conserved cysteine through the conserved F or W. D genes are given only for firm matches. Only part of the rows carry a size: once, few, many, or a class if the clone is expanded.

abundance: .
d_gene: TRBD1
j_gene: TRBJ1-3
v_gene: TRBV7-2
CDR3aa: CASSFREGAFGNTIYF
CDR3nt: TGTGCCAGCAGCTTCAGAGAGGGGGCGTTTGGAAACACCATATATTTT

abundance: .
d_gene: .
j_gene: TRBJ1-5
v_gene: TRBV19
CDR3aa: CASSVADSNQPQHF
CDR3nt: TGTGCCAGTAGTGTGGCAGATAGCAATCAGCCCCAGCATTTT

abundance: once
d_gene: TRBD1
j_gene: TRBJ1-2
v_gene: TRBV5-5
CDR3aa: CASSLAYRGVLGYGYTF
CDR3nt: TGTGCCAGCAGCTTGGCCTACAGGGGAGTTCTTGGCTATGGCTACACCTTC

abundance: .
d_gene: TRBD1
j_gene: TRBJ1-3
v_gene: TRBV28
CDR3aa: CASSLGTGGFFGGNTIYF
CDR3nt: TGTGCCAGCAGTTTAGGGACAGGGGGCTTCTTTGGTGGAAACACCATATATTTT

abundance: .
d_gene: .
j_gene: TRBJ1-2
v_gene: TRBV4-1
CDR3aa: CASSQAMPANYGYTF
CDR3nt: TGCGCCAGCAGCCAAGCCATGCCGGCTAACTATGGCTACACCTTC

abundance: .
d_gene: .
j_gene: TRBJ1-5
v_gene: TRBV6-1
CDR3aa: CASSEASRYNQPQHF
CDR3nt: TGTGCCAGCAGTGAAGCCTCACGGTACAATCAGCCCCAGCATTTT

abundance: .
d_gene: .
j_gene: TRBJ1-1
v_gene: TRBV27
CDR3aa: CASSPFRDWDTEAFF
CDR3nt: TGTGCCAGCAGCCCTTTCAGGGACTGGGACACTGAAGCTTTCTTT

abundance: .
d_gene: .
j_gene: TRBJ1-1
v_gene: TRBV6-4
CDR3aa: CASSQLMNTEAFF
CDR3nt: TGTGCCAGCAGTCAGCTCATGAACACTGAAGCTTTCTTT

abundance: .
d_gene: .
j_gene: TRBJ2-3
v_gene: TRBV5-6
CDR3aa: CASSLRGGVTTDTQYF
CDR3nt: TGTGCCAGCAGCTTGAGAGGAGGAGTAACCACAGATACGCAGTATTTT

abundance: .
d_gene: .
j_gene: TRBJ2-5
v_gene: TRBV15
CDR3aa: CATRYGETQYF
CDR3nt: TGTGCCACCAGATATGGGGAGACCCAGTACTTC

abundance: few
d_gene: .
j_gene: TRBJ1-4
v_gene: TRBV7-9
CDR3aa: CASSLGYEKLFF
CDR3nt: TGTGCCAGCAGCTTGGGGTATGAAAAACTGTTTTTT

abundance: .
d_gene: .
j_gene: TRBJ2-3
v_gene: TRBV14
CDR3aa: CASSQDSRAPGPNTQYF
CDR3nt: TGTGCCAGCAGCCAAGATTCCCGGGCCCCGGGCCCCAATACGCAGTATTTT

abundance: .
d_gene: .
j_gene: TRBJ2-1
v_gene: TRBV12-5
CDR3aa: CASAPGGLGGSRYNEQFF
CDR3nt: TGTGCTAGTGCCCCCGGGGGGTTAGGGGGGAGCCGGTATAATGAGCAGTTCTTC

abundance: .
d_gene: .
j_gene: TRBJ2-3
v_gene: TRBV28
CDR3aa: CASSGLGFTDTQYF
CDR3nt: TGTGCCAGCAGTGGACTTGGATTCACAGATACGCAGTATTTT

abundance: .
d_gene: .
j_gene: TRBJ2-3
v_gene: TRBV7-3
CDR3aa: CASSPDSGATSTDTQYF
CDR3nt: TGTGCCAGCAGCCCCGATTCGGGGGCCACTAGCACAGATACGCAGTATTTT

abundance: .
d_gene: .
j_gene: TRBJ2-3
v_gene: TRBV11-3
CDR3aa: CASEGIGTTDTQYF
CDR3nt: TGTGCCAGCGAAGGAATTGGGACCACAGATACGCAGTATTTT

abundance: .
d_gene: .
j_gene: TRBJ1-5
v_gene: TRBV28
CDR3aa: CASSPSVQANQPQHF
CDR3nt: TGTGCCAGCAGTCCCTCGGTACAGGCTAATCAGCCCCAGCATTTT

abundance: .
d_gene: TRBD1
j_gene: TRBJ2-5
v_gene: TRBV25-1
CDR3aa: CASSTGGFKTQYF
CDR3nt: TGTGCCAGCTCTACAGGGGGCTTTAAGACCCAGTACTTC

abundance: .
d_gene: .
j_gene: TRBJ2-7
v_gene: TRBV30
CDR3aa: CAWSEATVAYEQYF
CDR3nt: TGTGCCTGGAGTGAGGCAACTGTAGCCTACGAGCAGTACTTC

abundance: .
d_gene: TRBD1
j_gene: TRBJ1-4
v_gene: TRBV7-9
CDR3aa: CASSVGIQGASLGEKLFF
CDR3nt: TGTGCCAGCAGCGTAGGTATTCAGGGGGCGTCGCTTGGTGAAAAACTGTTTTTT

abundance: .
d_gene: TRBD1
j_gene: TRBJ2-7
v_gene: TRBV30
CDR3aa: CAGGQGYEQYF
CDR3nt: TGTGCCGGGGGACAGGGTTACGAGCAGTACTTC

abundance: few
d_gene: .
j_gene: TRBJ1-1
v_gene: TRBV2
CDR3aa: CASKNLLGSPEAFF
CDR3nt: TGTGCCAGCAAAAACCTTCTTGGCAGTCCCGAAGCTTTCTTT

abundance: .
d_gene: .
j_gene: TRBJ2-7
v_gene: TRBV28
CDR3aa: CASSFLSGQYF
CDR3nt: TGTGCCAGCAGTTTTCTAAGTGGGCAGTACTTC

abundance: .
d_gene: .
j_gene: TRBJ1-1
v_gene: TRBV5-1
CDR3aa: CASSSRDPNTEAFF
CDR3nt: TGCGCCAGCAGTTCTAGAGATCCGAACACTGAAGCTTTCTTT

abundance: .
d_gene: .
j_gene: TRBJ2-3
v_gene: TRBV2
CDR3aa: CASSGGRTVSTDTQYF
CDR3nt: TGTGCCAGCAGCGGAGGTCGGACGGTCAGCACAGATACGCAGTATTTT

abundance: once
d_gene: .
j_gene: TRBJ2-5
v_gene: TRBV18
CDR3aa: CASSLSPEETQYF
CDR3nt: TGTGCCAGCTCACTAAGTCCAGAAGAGACCCAGTACTTC

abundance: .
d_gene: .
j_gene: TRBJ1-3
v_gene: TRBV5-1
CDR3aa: CASSGSSTGGNTIYF
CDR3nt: TGCGCCAGCAGCGGTTCCTCAACGGGTGGAAACACCATATATTTT

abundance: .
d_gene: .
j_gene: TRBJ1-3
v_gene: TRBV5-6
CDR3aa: CASSLLRGVGNTIYF
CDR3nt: TGTGCCAGCAGCTTGTTGCGGGGAGTTGGAAACACCATATATTTT

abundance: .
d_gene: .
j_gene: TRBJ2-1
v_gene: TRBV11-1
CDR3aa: CASSPNQKGLFF
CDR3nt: TGTGCCAGCAGCCCCAATCAAAAAGGTCTGTTCTTC

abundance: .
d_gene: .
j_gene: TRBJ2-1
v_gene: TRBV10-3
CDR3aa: CAISESRGISYNEQFF
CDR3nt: TGTGCCATCAGTGAGTCGAGGGGGATCAGCTACAATGAGCAGTTCTTC

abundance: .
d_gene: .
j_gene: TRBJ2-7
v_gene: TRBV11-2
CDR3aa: CASSLGSPYEQYF
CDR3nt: TGTGCCAGCAGCTTAGGCAGTCCCTACGAGCAGTACTTC

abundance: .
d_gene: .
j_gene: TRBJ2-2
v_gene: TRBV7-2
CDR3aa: CASSLARTGELFF
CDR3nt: TGTGCCAGCAGCTTAGCCCGAACCGGGGAGCTGTTTTTT

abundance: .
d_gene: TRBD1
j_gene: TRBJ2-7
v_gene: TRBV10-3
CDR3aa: CAIPGQGVGEQYF
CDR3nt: TGTGCCATCCCGGGACAGGGGGTGGGCGAGCAGTACTTC

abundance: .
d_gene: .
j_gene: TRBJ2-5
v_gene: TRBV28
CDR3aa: CASSYLVRGGQETQYF
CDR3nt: TGTGCCAGCAGTTATCTGGTCAGGGGAGGCCAAGAGACCCAGTACTTC

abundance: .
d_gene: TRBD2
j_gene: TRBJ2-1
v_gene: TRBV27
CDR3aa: CASSLRTSYKTVREQFF
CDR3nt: TGTGCCAGCAGTCTCCGGACTAGCTATAAGACGGTAAGGGAGCAGTTCTTC

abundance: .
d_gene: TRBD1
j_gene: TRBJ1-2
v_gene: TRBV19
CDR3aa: CASRLTGMDGYTF
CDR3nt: TGTGCCAGTAGACTGACAGGGATGGATGGCTACACCTTC

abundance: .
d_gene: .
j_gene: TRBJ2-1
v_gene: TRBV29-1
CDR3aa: CSVAISSYNEQFF
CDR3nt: TGCAGCGTTGCAATAAGCTCCTACAATGAGCAGTTCTTC

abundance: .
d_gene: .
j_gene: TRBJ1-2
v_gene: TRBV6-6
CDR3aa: CASRPDRYNYGYTF
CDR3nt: TGTGCCAGCAGGCCGGACAGATATAACTATGGCTACACCTTC

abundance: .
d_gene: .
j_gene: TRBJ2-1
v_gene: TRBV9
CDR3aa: CASSTLPGPYNEQFF
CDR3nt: TGTGCCAGCAGCACACTACCGGGACCCTACAATGAGCAGTTCTTC

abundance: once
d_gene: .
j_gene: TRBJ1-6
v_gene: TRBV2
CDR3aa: CASQAGYNSPLHF
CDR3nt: TGTGCCAGCCAGGCAGGCTATAATTCACCCCTCCACTTT

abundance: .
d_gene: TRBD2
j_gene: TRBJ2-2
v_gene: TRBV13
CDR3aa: CASSSGLAGATGELFF
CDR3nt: TGTGCCAGCAGCTCCGGACTAGCGGGGGCCACCGGGGAGCTGTTTTTT

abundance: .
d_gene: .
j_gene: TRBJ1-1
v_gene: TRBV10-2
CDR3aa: CASKGALTNTEAFF
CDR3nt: TGCGCCAGCAAGGGAGCGCTTACGAACACTGAAGCTTTCTTT